These 19 T cell receptor beta chains were sequenced from one sample in a study of long-term antiretroviral therapy in people with HIV. An immunoSEQ assay, version v3.0, was performed at survey level. Produced via immunoSEQ multiplex PCR; TCRdb's table is partial and in-frame only. Altogether some 40,000 clones are present, more than 70% being singletons, with the ten largest covering 4.5% to 6%. This specimen consisted of unsorted PBMCs, obtained 3.1 years after starting antiretroviral therapy. These receptors were obtained from a woman between 50 and 59 years old with HIV.

This clone was found a few times. The rearrangement links TRBV19 to TRBJ1-6, with D possibly matching TRBD1 (6 bases). The CDR3 consists of 13 residues. Looked up from germline, CDR1 is LNHDA and CDR2 is SQIVND (reference sequence). V lost 5 bases and J lost 8, with 10 bases in between. Written as DNA, the CDR3 is TGTGCCAGTAGTTCCCGGACAGATTCACCCCTCCACTTT. This encodes CASSSRTDSPLHF.

The chain uses TRBV9 and TRBJ1-1; D perhaps matches TRBD1 (5 bases). The CDR3 is 13 residues long. The V gene's germline CDR1 is SGDLS and CDR2 YYNGEE. The germline V and J ends were trimmed by 3 bases and 1 base, with 7 bases remaining between them. CDR3 in amino acids: CASSAGGNTEAFF. CDR3 nucleotides: TGTGCCAGCAGCGCCGGGGGGAACACTGAAGCTTTCTTT.

The V gene is TRBV10-3, the J gene TRBJ2-7; 10 bases are shared with TRBD2. The germline V gene has CDR1 ENHRY and CDR2 SYGVKD. V gave up 4 bases and J gave up 6 bases; unmatched junction bases: 9. The CDR3 runs 15 residues. The CDR3 here is CAISALSGGAPEQYF. The CDR3 nucleotides are TGTGCCATCAGTGCCCTGAGCGGGGGGGCCCCCGAGCAGTACTTC.

The chain has TRBV13 and TRBJ2-2; D is unclear. CDR1 and CDR2 from the germline V gene are PRHDT and FYEKMQ (reference sequence). The V and J ends lost 5 bases and 1 base respectively, with 5 bases between them. The CDR3 has 13 amino acids. CDR3 loop: CASSPLNTGELFF. CDR3 sequence (DNA): TGTGCCAGCAGCCCCCTGAACACCGGGGAGCTGTTTTTT.

This clone was seen a few times. For the CDR3, the DNA is TGTGCCAGTAGTATAGAGGGTCGCGAGCAGTACTTC. This sequence encodes CASSIEGREQYF. The rearrangement joins TRBV19 to TRBJ2-7; D is undetermined. Trimming left V 0 bases short and J 6 bases short, with 6 bases between. CDR3 length: 12 amino acids. Germline CDR1 LNHDA, CDR2 SQIVND (reference sequence).

The V call is TRBV2, the J call TRBJ1-1, with 9 positions matching TRBD1. The V segment lost 6 bases and the J segment 0 bases; nucleotides outside the gene matches: 11. This CDR3 is built from 17 residues. The germline CDR1 and CDR2 sequences are SNHLY and FYNNEI. CDR3 amino acids: CASSPRGTGQMNTEAFF. CDR3 nucleotides: TGTGCCAGCAGCCCACGCGGGACAGGGCAAATGAACACTGAAGCTTTCTTT. The whole variable domain, filled in from reference TRBV2 and TRBJ1-1, reads EPEVTQTPSHQVTQMGQEVILRCVPISNHLYFYWYRQILGQKVEFLVSFYNNEISEKSEIFDDQFSVERPDGSNFTLKIRSTKLEDSAMYFCASSPRGTGQMNTEAFFGQGTRLTVV.

V usage is TRBV5-6 and J usage is TRBJ1-2; D call uncertain. CDR1 and CDR2 (germline): SGHDT, YYEEEE. This CDR3 comprises 13 residues. V lost 0 bases and J 8 bases, leaving 11 bases between the germline ends. The CDR3 spells CASSLVAGGGYTF. CDR3 bases: TGTGCCAGCAGCTTGGTAGCGGGAGGGGGCTACACCTTC.

The V gene is TRBV30, the J gene TRBJ1-6; TRBD1 agrees at 7 bases. CDR1 and CDR2 (germline): GTSNPN, SVGIG (reference sequence). CDR3 length: 15 residues. Unmatched junction bases numbered 8, after V lost 4 bases and J lost 5 bases. The DNA of the CDR3 is TGTGCCTGGACAAGGGGGACAGCGAATAATTCACCCCTCCACTTT. Its protein product is CAWTRGTANNSPLHF. The whole variable domain, remainder taken from reference TRBV30 and TRBJ1-6, is SQTIHQWPATLVQPVGSPLSLECTVEGTSNPNLYWYRQAAGRGLQLLFYSVGIGQISSEVPQNLSASRPQDRQFILSSKKLLLSDSGFYLCAWTRGTANNSPLHFGNGTRLTVT.

The chain is built from TRBV7-2 and TRBJ1-4; unclear D gene. V shed 5 bases and J shed 3 bases, with 13 bases lying between them. CDR3 size: 15 residues. The germline gives CDR1 SGHTA, CDR2 FQGNSA. The CDR3: CASSPEVAANEKLFF. For the CDR3, the DNA is TGTGCCAGCAGCCCCGAGGTTGCGGCTAATGAAAAACTGTTTTTT.

This chain connects TRBV6-5 to TRBJ1-6, with 10 bases lining up with TRBD1. The ends lost 2 bases at V and 9 bases at J; junction bases unmatched: 4. Germline V CDR1 and CDR2: MNHEY, SVGAGI. This CDR3 region has 15 residues. CDR3 protein: CASSYTGTGVSPLHF. CDR3 DNA sequence: TGTGCCAGCAGTTACACCGGGACAGGGGTTTCACCCCTCCACTTT.

The chain employs TRBV5-6 and TRBJ2-5, with D possibly matching TRBD2 (5 bases). CDR1 and CDR2 from the germline V gene are SGHDT and YYEEEE. V lost 1 base and J lost 5, with 15 bases in between. This CDR3 is built from 15 residues. CDR3 DNA sequence: TGTGCCAGCAGCTTGCGGGTGCTGGGCGGGGAGACCCAGTACTTC. Residues: CASSLRVLGGETQYF.

The CDR3 loop is CASSQDQGWPQHF. CDR3 in DNA: TGCGCCAGCAGCCAAGATCAGGGATGGCCCCAGCATTTT. The V call is TRBV4-1, the J call TRBJ1-5; TRBD1 might be the D (5 bases). The V gene lost 0 bases and the J gene lost 9 bases, with 9 bases spanning the gap. CDR3 size: 13 residues. Germline values: CDR1 MGHRA, CDR2 YSYEKL.

The chain employs TRBV7-6 and TRBJ2-7; D remains ambiguous. CDR3 length: 13 residues. The V and J ends lost 5 bases and 3 bases respectively, with 11 bases between them. Germline V gene lookup returns CDR1 SGHVS and CDR2 FNYEAQ. Written as DNA, the CDR3 is TGTGCCAGCAGCGTAAGGGCCTTCTACGAGCAGTACTTC. Protein: CASSVRAFYEQYF.

The rearrangement links TRBV19 to TRBJ1-1; 9 bases are shared with TRBD1. This CDR3 spans 15 amino acids. After removal of 3 bases from V and 1 base from J, the junction contained 3 bases not matched to a gene. CDR1 is LNHDA, CDR2 SQIVND, per germline (reference sequence). CDR3 DNA: TGTGCCAGTAGTATCGGGACAGGGAAGAACACTGAAGCTTTCTTT. Protein product: CASSIGTGKNTEAFF.

The chain couples TRBV18 to TRBJ2-5; D is uncertain. Germline V gives CDR1 KGHSH, CDR2 LQKENI. V was trimmed by 3 bases and J by 5 bases, leaving 10 bases between them. The CDR3 sequence is 13 residues long. The CDR3 coding sequence is TGTGCCAGCTCACCGGCTTCTGGGGAGACCCAGTACTTC. Translation gives CASSPASGETQYF.

In the case of this clone: Other DNA sequences from this sample encode an identical CDR3 as well. V is TRBV6-5 and J is TRBJ1-3, with D hard to call. Germline V gene sequence: CDR1 MNHEY, CDR2 SVGAGI. V lost 0 bases, J lost 0 bases, and 9 bases lay in between. CDR3 length equals 16 residues. The CDR3 DNA reads TGTGCCAGCAGTTACTCGTCCCGAGACTCTGGAAACACCATATATTTT. It codes for CASSYSSRDSGNTIYF.

The rearrangement uses TRBV5-1 and TRBJ2-3, with a possible D match to TRBD1 (6 bases). The germline CDR1 and CDR2 sequences are SGHRS and YFSETQ. The V and J ends lost 0 bases and 2 bases respectively, with 10 bases between them. This CDR3 contains 15 residues. This CDR3 is CASSLGQANTDTQYF. CDR3 DNA sequence: TGCGCCAGCAGCTTGGGACAGGCCAACACAGATACGCAGTATTTT.

The chain combines TRBV27 with TRBJ2-7; 9 nucleotides agree with TRBD1. The CDR3 consists of 16 residues. The V and J ends lost 3 bases and 5 bases, in that order; junction bases with no gene match: 11. Per the germline V gene, CDR1 is MNHEY and CDR2 is SMNVEV (reference sequence). CDR3 protein: CASSFLRGTGYHEQYF. The DNA for the CDR3 is TGTGCCAGCAGTTTCTTGCGGGGGACAGGGTATCACGAGCAGTACTTC.

This chain joins TRBV5-5 and TRBJ1-1; a possible D gene is TRBD1 (6 bases). The V and J ends lost 1 base and 2 bases respectively, with 9 bases between them. The CDR3 extends over 14 amino acids. In germline, CDR1 is SGHKS, CDR2 YYEKEE (reference sequence). In nucleotides, the CDR3 is TGTGCCAGCAGCTTGCAGGGGACTAACACTGAAGCTTTCTTT. Residues: CASSLQGTNTEAFF. The full variable domain, its missing parts supplied by reference TRBV5-5 and TRBJ1-1, is DAGVTQSPTHLIKTRGQQVTLRCSPISGHKSVSWYQQVLGQGPQFIFQYYEKEERGRGNFPDRFSARQFPNYSSELNVNALLLGDSALYLCASSLQGTNTEAFFGQGTRLTVV.